Following are 15 T cell receptor beta chains from one sample sequenced in a study of blood T cell repertoires in COVID-19. Profiled with immunoSEQ multiplex PCR; TCRdb holds only in-frame clones, not every one. The sample consists of some 530,000 clones, 70% to 90% of them appearing once. Material for sequencing was peripheral blood. These receptors were taken from a human donor in a cohort sampled during active COVID-19.

V usage is TRBV19 and J usage is TRBJ1-6; the match to TRBD1 covers 7 bases. CDR3 length: 15 residues. V was clipped by 5 bases and J by 7 bases; unmatched bases: 8. Germline CDR1 LNHDA, CDR2 SQIVND (reference sequence). CDR3 bases: TGTGCCAGTAGTCGCGGGACAGAGGAGAATTCACCCCTCCACTTT. This codes for CASSRGTEENSPLHF.

In the case of this clone: Other DNA sequences from this sample encode an identical CDR3 as well. The chain links TRBV12-3 or TRBV12-4 to TRBJ2-1; 9 nucleotides align to TRBD2. This CDR3 has 13 amino acids. The V segment lost 3 bases and the J segment 9 bases; nucleotides outside the gene matches: 3. CDR3: CASSFRREGEQFF. In DNA form, the CDR3 reads TGTGCCAGCAGTTTCCGGCGGGAGGGTGAGCAGTTCTTC.

The rearrangement links TRBV11-2 to TRBJ2-3; D remains ambiguous. Germline V gives CDR1 SGHAT, CDR2 FQNNGV. With 3 bases removed from V and 5 bases from J, the gap between germline ends came to 9 bases. The CDR3 spans 13 residues. The CDR3 bases are TGTGCCAGCAGCTTCTCCCTCCGAGATACGCAGTATTTT. This sequence encodes CASSFSLRDTQYF.

The chain links TRBV5-1 to TRBJ2-2; 14 bases map to TRBD2. Germline CDR1 and CDR2: SGHRS and YFSETQ. The CDR3 extends over 16 amino acids. J gave up 7 bases and V 4 bases, and 6 bases lay outside the gene matches. Here the CDR3 reads CASSTTSGRAGGELFF. The CDR3 DNA sequence: TGCGCCAGCAGCACGACTAGCGGGAGGGCAGGCGGGGAGCTGTTTTTT.

The rearrangement links TRBV2 to TRBJ1-1; weak D call: TRBD1 (5 bases). Trimming removed 2 bases from V and 5 bases from J, with 12 bases in between. This CDR3 comprises 14 residues. Germline CDR1 reads SNHLY; CDR2 reads FYNNEI. CDR3 amino acids: CASSEKTVGTEAFF. The DNA for the CDR3 is TGTGCCAGCAGTGAAAAGACAGTAGGGACTGAAGCTTTCTTT.

The chain links TRBV7-9 to TRBJ1-2; 7 bases align to TRBD1. The germline V gene encodes CDR1 SEHNR and CDR2 FQNEAQ (reference sequence). There are 13 residues in the CDR3. The J segment lost 6 bases and the V segment lost 5 bases, leaving 6 bases of the junction unmatched. CDR3 bases: TGTGCCAGCAGCCTAGGGGACAGAGATGGCTACACCTTC. This encodes CASSLGDRDGYTF. Drawing the rest from reference TRBV7-9 and TRBJ1-2, the complete variable domain is DTGVSQNPRHKITKRGQNVTFRCDPISEHNRLYWYRQTLGQGPEFLTYFQNEAQLEKSRLLSDRFSAERPKGSFSTLEIQRTEQGDSAMYLCASSLGDRDGYTFGSGTRLTVV.

The CDR3 reads CASSLTSNEQFF. The CDR3 DNA is TGTGCCAGCAGCCTAACTAGCAATGAGCAGTTCTTC. The gene calls are TRBV9 and TRBJ2-1, with D maybe TRBD2 (5 bases). The germline V gene encodes CDR1 SGDLS and CDR2 YYNGEE. V gave up 4 bases and J gave up 6 bases, with 8 bases separating them. CDR3 length: 12 amino acids.

A few counts support this clone. The chain is built from TRBV20-1 and TRBJ2-7, with a weak D call TRBD2 (6 bases). The CDR3 is 13 amino acids. CDR1 and CDR2 from the germline V gene are DFQATT and SNEGSKA (reference sequence). V gave up 3 bases and J gave up 0 bases, with 9 bases separating them. The CDR3 DNA reads as TGCAGTGCTAGTAGGCGGGGCTCCTACGAGCAGTACTTC. Translating gives CSASRRGSYEQYF.

This rearrangement joins TRBV9 to TRBJ1-3, with 7 bases matching TRBD1. The CDR3 runs to 16 residues. Per the germline V gene, CDR1 is SGDLS and CDR2 is YYNGEE. The V segment lost 3 bases and the J segment 4 bases; nucleotides outside the gene matches: 10. CDR3 amino acids: CASSGQGSISGNTIYF. As DNA, the CDR3 is TGTGCCAGCAGCGGACAGGGATCGATCTCCGGAAACACCATATATTTT.

The chain recombines TRBV27 with TRBJ2-1; 10 bases are shared with TRBD1. The ends lost 6 bases at V and 5 bases at J; junction bases unmatched: 10. The V gene's germline CDR1 is MNHEY and CDR2 SMNVEV (reference sequence). The CDR3 has 16 amino acids. Here the CDR3 reads CASRKPGQGSHNEQFF. As DNA, the CDR3 is TGTGCCAGCAGGAAACCGGGACAGGGGAGTCACAATGAGCAGTTCTTC.

V usage is TRBV19 and J usage is TRBJ1-1; perhaps TRBD1 as D (5 bases). The CDR3 length is 12 residues. The V end was cut by 5 bases, the J end by 3 bases, with 7 bases between. Germline V lookup: CDR1 LNHDA, CDR2 SQIVND (reference sequence). The CDR3 protein is CASSDSYTEAFF. The CDR3 nucleotides are TGTGCCAGTAGTGACAGCTACACTGAAGCTTTCTTT.

The rearrangement joins TRBV7-8 to TRBJ2-3, with 7 bases lining up with TRBD2. Germline V gene data show CDR1 as SGHVS and CDR2 as FQNEAQ. J gave up 0 bases and V 1 base, and 4 bases lay outside the gene matches. This CDR3 has 16 residues. In DNA, the CDR3 is TGTGCCAGCAGCTTAGGTCTAGCGGTTAGCACAGATACGCAGTATTTT. This translates into CASSLGLAVSTDTQYF.

This rearrangement joins TRBV9 to TRBJ2-3, with a tentative D call TRBD1 (7 bases). Germline CDR1 is SGDLS and CDR2 is YYNGEE. CDR3 length equals 15 residues. With 1 base removed from V and 4 bases from J, the gap between germline ends came to 13 bases. CDR3 bases: TGTGCCAGCAGCGTACGGAGGGGGCCGGCAGATACGCAGTATTTT. This codes for CASSVRRGPADTQYF.

This clone was recorded a few times. V gene TRBV18 combines with J gene TRBJ2-1; 7 bases are a match to TRBD2. This CDR3 spans 21 amino acids. With 6 bases clipped from V and 0 bases from J, the junction kept 23 bases outside the gene matches. Germline CDR1 reads KGHSH; CDR2 reads LQKENI. CDR3 coding DNA: TGTGCCAGCTCGTCCAAAGCCCGCCCCCCAGCGGGGCAAACCTCCTACAATGAGCAGTTCTTC. Translating it yields CASSSKARPPAGQTSYNEQFF.

CDR3 sequence reads: CASSQTQGSGNTIYF. In DNA, the CDR3 is TGTGCCAGCAGCCAGACCCAGGGCTCTGGAAACACCATATATTTT. The gene calls are TRBV9 and TRBJ1-3, with D perhaps matching TRBD1 (5 bases). CDR3 length equals 15 residues. From germline, CDR1 is SGDLS and CDR2 YYNGEE. V lost 4 bases and J lost 0, with 11 bases in between. The entire variable domain, with the rest obtained from reference TRBV9 and TRBJ1-3, is as follows: DSGVTQTPKHLITATGQRVTLRCSPRSGDLSVYWYQQSLDQGLQFLIQYYNGEERAKGNILERFSAQQFPDLHSELNLSSLELGDSALYFCASSQTQGSGNTIYFGEGSWLTVV.